The 26 T cell receptor beta chains presented below share a single source sample, sequenced in a study of molecular identifiers for immune sequencing clone quantification. Each CDR3 protein is one row after TCRdb ran MiXCR on the PCR reads. The sample has under 650,000 distinct CDR3 sequences; just under 20% are singletons. Sequencing input: naive CD8+ T cells from blood, with Jurkat cell RNA spiked in. This sample's subset: FACS-sorted CD8+CD4-CCR7+CD45RA+ naive T cells. These receptors originate from a human donor in good health. Some libraries in this study had Jurkat cell RNA spiked in.

Ten or more counts support this clonotype. The chain links TRBV6-1 to TRBJ1-2; perhaps TRBD1 as D (5 bases). Germline-derived CDR1 and CDR2 are MNHNS and SASEGT. The CDR3 extends over 15 amino acids. Between the trimmed V and J ends, which lost 3 bases and 1 base, there was a span of 12 bases. CDR3 coding DNA: TGTGCCAGCAGTGAGGGGGGAGACAATAACTATGGCTACACCTTC. Encoded protein: CASSEGGDNNYGYTF.

This clonotype was seen at least ten times. The chain carries TRBV4-3 and TRBJ1-5, with D maybe TRBD1 (5 bases). V was shortened by 4 bases and J by 7 bases, with 20 bases between the two germline ends. Germline values: CDR1 LGHNA, CDR2 YSLEER. There are 16 residues in the CDR3. The CDR3 nucleotides are TGCGCCAGCAGCCCTGGATGGAGCAGGGAAGGACAGCCCCAGCATTTT. Amino acid sequence: CASSPGWSREGQPQHF.

This clonotype was counted once. A much bigger clone sits one base away, suggesting this may be a read error. The chain combines TRBV14 with TRBJ2-7, with D hard to call. Germline V gene data show CDR1 as SGHDN and CDR2 as FVKESK. The germline V and J ends were trimmed by 1 base and 3 bases, with 7 bases remaining between them. This CDR3 has 13 residues. The CDR3 spells CASSQGEHYEQYF. In nucleotides, the CDR3 is TGTGCCAGCAGCCAAGGAGAGCACTACGAGCAGTACTTC.

On this clonotype itself: Given a much more abundant clone one base away, this may be a read error. The chain uses TRBV21-1 and TRBJ2-7; TRBD2, the table's D call, lacks a check against the DNA. TRBV21-1 is shown as a pseudogene. The CDR3 contains 14 residues. For the CDR3, the DNA is TGTGCCAGCAGCAATTCACTGCTAGCCTACGAGCAGTACTTC. Residues: CASSNSLLAYEQYF.

This chain joins TRBV13 and TRBJ2-7, with TRBD2 as a possible D gene (6 bases). V shed 3 bases and J shed 5 bases, with 14 bases lying between them. The CDR3 runs to 14 residues. Per germline, CDR1 PRHDT and CDR2 FYEKMQ (reference sequence). In DNA form, the CDR3 reads TGTGCCAGCAGCTTTTCTGCGGGAATAAACGAGCAGTACTTC. Protein product: CASSFSAGINEQYF.

The sample holds a few counts of this clonotype. The gene calls are TRBV15 and TRBJ2-3; D is unclear. This CDR3 is built from 12 residues. CDR1 LNHNV and CDR2 YYDKDF come from the germline V gene (reference sequence). Trimming took off 4 bases at V and 3 bases at J, with 5 bases between the two ends. The CDR3 is CATSIITDTQYF. In DNA, the CDR3 is TGTGCCACCAGCATAATAACAGATACGCAGTATTTT.

This clonotype was recorded many times. The chain joins TRBV4-3 to TRBJ2-7, with D possibly matching TRBD1 (6 bases). Between the trimmed V and J ends, which lost 3 bases and 1 base, there was a span of 22 bases. Germline V gives CDR1 LGHNA, CDR2 YSLEER. The CDR3 contains 18 residues. The CDR3 bases are TGCGCCAGCAGCCAGCACACAGGGCCCGGGATAGGGTCCTACGAGCAGTACTTC. It yields the protein CASSQHTGPGIGSYEQYF.

The chain combines TRBV20-1 with TRBJ2-7; D might be TRBD1 (5 bases). The CDR3 spans 14 residues. CDR1 and CDR2 from the germline V gene are DFQATT and SNEGSKA (reference sequence). Between the trimmed V and J ends, which lost 5 bases and 2 bases, there was a span of 16 bases. Here the CDR3 DNA reads TGCAGTGCTTGTCCCAGGGCCCAACCCTACGAGCAGTACTTC. Protein product: CSACPRAQPYEQYF.

The sample holds many counts of this clonotype. The J gene is TRBJ1-1, the V gene TRBV7-9; D ambiguous. Trimming removed 6 bases from V and 4 bases from J, with 6 bases in between. The CDR3 has 11 residues. Per the germline V gene, CDR1 is SEHNR and CDR2 is FQNEAQ (reference sequence). The CDR3 bases are TGTGCCAGCAGGGTTTCCACTGAAGCTTTCTTT. It codes for CASRVSTEAFF.

This clonotype was observed a handful of times. The chain is built from TRBV27 and TRBJ2-2; 8 bases are shared with TRBD1. This CDR3 contains 18 residues. Germline trimming cut 5 bases from V and 2 bases from J; bases unmatched to any gene: 13. Germline V gene lookup returns CDR1 MNHEY and CDR2 SMNVEV (reference sequence). In nucleotides, the CDR3 is TGTGCCAGCAGTATACTCCCAGGGGGCGCCCATAACACCGGGGAGCTGTTTTTT. Translating it yields CASSILPGGAHNTGELFF.

The genes are TRBV6-2 or TRBV6-3 and TRBJ2-3; tentative D call: TRBD2 (6 bases). Trimming removed 7 bases at V and 0 bases at J, with 11 bases between. Germline V gene data show CDR1 as MNHEY and CDR2 as SVGEGT. This CDR3 region has 14 residues. The CDR3 loop reads CASISGESTDTQYF. The CDR3 DNA is TGTGCCAGCATCTCGGGAGAAAGCACAGATACGCAGTATTTT.

This clonotype has only a few counts. The genes are TRBV19 and TRBJ2-4; TRBD1 aligns across 9 bases. Trimming cost V 9 bases and J 2 bases; bases outside gene matches: 8. The CDR3 loop spans 15 amino acids. Germline CDR1 is LNHDA and CDR2 is SQIVND (reference sequence). This CDR3 reads CASMTGGVSKNIQYF. The CDR3 DNA sequence: TGTGCCAGCATGACAGGGGGGGTGTCCAAAAACATTCAGTACTTC. Supplemented by reference TRBV19 and TRBJ2-4, the full variable domain reads DGGITQSPKYLFRKEGQNVTLSCEQNLNHDAMYWYRQDPGQGLRLIYYSQIVNDFQKGDIAEGYSVSREKKESFPLTVTSAQKNPTAFYLCASMTGGVSKNIQYFGAGTRLSVL.

This clonotype was counted at least ten times. J is TRBJ2-4 and V is TRBV28; no clear D. V was clipped by 3 bases and J by 9 bases, with 12 bases between them. The germline V gene has CDR1 MDHEN and CDR2 SYDVKM. There are 13 residues in the CDR3. CDR3 region: CASSLGAHSIQYF. Written as DNA, the CDR3 is TGTGCCAGCAGTTTGGGTGCCCACTCCATTCAGTACTTC.

A remark on this clonotype: This may be a read error, as it is one base from a much larger clone. V and J are TRBV12-5 and TRBJ2-3; TRBD2 matches at 12 bases. Germline V gives CDR1 LGHNT, CDR2 FRNRAP. Trimming removed 7 bases from V and 5 bases from J; junction bases left unmatched: 10. This CDR3 has 16 amino acids. The CDR3 loop is CASATGTSGPIDTQYF. CDR3 coding DNA: TGTGCTAGTGCCACAGGGACTAGCGGGCCCATAGATACGCAGTATTTT.

This sequence joins TRBV7-8 and TRBJ1-4; 9 bases match TRBD1. Germline V gene data show CDR1 as SGHVS and CDR2 as FQNEAQ. The CDR3 is made up of 15 amino acids. Trimming cost V 5 bases and J 8 bases; bases outside gene matches: 9. The chain's CDR3 is CASSPGTGFNEKLFF. CDR3 coding DNA: TGTGCCAGCAGCCCGGGGACAGGGTTTAACGAAAAACTGTTTTTT.

For this clonotype: One end of the junction fails to match germline, which may point to a read error. This chain connects TRBV5-1 to TRBJ2-7; D unresolved. The CDR3 runs 12 residues. Germline V gene sequence: CDR1 SGHRS, CDR2 YFSETQ. CDR3 coding DNA: TGCGCCAGCAGCTTGAACTCCTACGAGCAGTGCTTC. This translates into CASSLNSYEQCF.

In this sample, this clonotype turned up many times. V is TRBV12-3 or TRBV12-4 and J is TRBJ2-1; 10 positions agree with TRBD2. The V gene end was trimmed by 5 bases and the J gene end by 8 bases; junction bases not matched to a gene: 9. The CDR3 runs to 15 residues. The CDR3 sequence: CASSLGLGLADEQFF. The CDR3 DNA is TGTGCCAGCAGTCTTGGCCTAGGACTAGCGGATGAGCAGTTCTTC.

This clonotype was counted at least ten times. The chain carries TRBV28 and TRBJ2-3, with TRBD2 identical over 12 bases. The ends lost 7 bases at V and 1 base at J; junction bases unmatched: 6. The CDR3 is made up of 16 amino acids. The V gene's germline CDR1 is MDHEN and CDR2 SYDVKM. CDR3 residues: CASTLAGGPGTDTQYF. CDR3 DNA: TGTGCCAGCACCCTAGCGGGAGGGCCTGGCACAGATACGCAGTATTTT.

This clonotype was picked up many times. The chain links TRBV7-9 to TRBJ2-7; D remains ambiguous. The CDR3 is made up of 13 amino acids. Germline CDR1 SEHNR, CDR2 FQNEAQ (reference sequence). V shed 3 bases and J shed 7 bases, with 13 bases lying between them. The CDR3 coding sequence is TGTGCCAGCAGCTTTCCTACAGCCTCGGAGCAGTACTTC. It yields the protein CASSFPTASEQYF. The variable domain in full, completed from reference TRBV7-9 and TRBJ2-7, reads DTGVSQNPRHKITKRGQNVTFRCDPISEHNRLYWYRQTLGQGPEFLTYFQNEAQLEKSRLLSDRFSAERPKGSFSTLEIQRTEQGDSAMYLCASSFPTASEQYFGPGTRLTVT.

Concerning this clonotype: This CDR3 fails to terminate in the conserved phenylalanine or tryptophan, so it likely reflects a read error. The J gene is TRBJ1-1, the V gene TRBV4-1, with 10 nucleotides matching TRBD1. J lost 7 bases, V lost 3 bases, and 11 bases had no gene match. The CDR3 contains 16 residues. Germline loops: CDR1 MGHRA, CDR2 YSYEKL. As DNA, the CDR3 is TGCGCCAGCAGCCACTTGAGGACAGGGGGTAAAGTTGAAGCTTTCTTG. This translates into CASSHLRTGGKVEAFL.

As to this clonotype: This may be a read error: a much more frequent sequence differs by one nucleotide. V is TRBV7-9 and J is TRBJ2-3, with D unresolved. This CDR3 region has 12 residues. Germline CDR1 and CDR2: SEHNR and FQNEAQ (reference sequence). CDR3 nucleotides: TGTGCCAGCAGCCCGAAGTTCGATACGCGGTATTTT. Its translation is CASSPKFDTRYF.

The table lists this clonotype with many counts. CDR3 protein: CASSQGRGNQPQHF. CDR3 coding DNA: TGCGCCAGCAGCCAAGGACGGGGCAATCAGCCCCAGCATTTT. This chain links TRBV4-1 with TRBJ1-5; D is uncertain. Germline CDR1 and CDR2: MGHRA and YSYEKL. V was shortened by 1 base and J by 2 bases, with 6 bases between the two germline ends. This CDR3 region has 14 residues.

This clonotype was seen a few times. The CDR3 nucleotides read TGTGCCAGCAGCCCAACCCCCCCCGGCGGGGCTGCCTCTGGGGCCAACGTCCTGACTTTC. Protein: CASSPTPPGGAASGANVLTF. This chain connects TRBV7-6 to TRBJ2-6; D possibly corresponds to TRBD2 (6 bases). Trimming took off 5 bases at V and 0 bases at J, with 23 bases between the two ends. The germline V gene has CDR1 SGHVS and CDR2 FNYEAQ. This CDR3 is built from 20 residues.

This clonotype was counted many times. The chain employs TRBV3-1 and TRBJ1-2; D gene unclear. Trimming pared 0 bases from V and 0 bases from J, leaving 11 bases between. CDR1 and CDR2 (germline): LGHDT, YNNKEL (reference sequence). The CDR3 has 16 amino acids. CDR3 nucleotides: TGTGCCAGCAGCCAAGATGCGGTGGTACCTAACTATGGCTACACCTTC. This codes for CASSQDAVVPNYGYTF. Combining the CDR3 with reference TRBV3-1 and TRBJ1-2 gives the whole variable domain DTAVSQTPKYLVTQMGNDKSIKCEQNLGHDTMYWYKQDSKKFLKIMFSYNNKELIINETVPNRFSPKSPDKAHLNLHINSLELGDSAVYFCASSQDAVVPNYGYTFGSGTRLTVV.

This clonotype was observed many times. The CDR3 DNA is TGTGCCAGCAGTTTGGAGGGGAACTACGAGCAGTACTTC. This translates into CASSLEGNYEQYF. The chain couples TRBV7-9 to TRBJ2-7; TRBD2 might be the D (6 bases). This CDR3 is built from 13 residues. CDR1 is SEHNR, CDR2 FQNEAQ, per germline (reference sequence). Trimming cost V 6 bases and J 3 bases, with 12 bases left between them.

This rearrangement joins TRBV6-5 to TRBJ2-5, with 14 nucleotides matching TRBD2. CDR3 length: 19 amino acids. Germline loops: CDR1 MNHEY, CDR2 SVGAGI. V dropped 6 bases and J dropped 3; count of bases not matched to a gene: 15. CDR3 protein: CASRNRTSGGLTYKETQYF. The CDR3 DNA is TGTGCCAGCAGAAATAGGACTAGCGGGGGGCTCACATACAAAGAGACCCAGTACTTC.